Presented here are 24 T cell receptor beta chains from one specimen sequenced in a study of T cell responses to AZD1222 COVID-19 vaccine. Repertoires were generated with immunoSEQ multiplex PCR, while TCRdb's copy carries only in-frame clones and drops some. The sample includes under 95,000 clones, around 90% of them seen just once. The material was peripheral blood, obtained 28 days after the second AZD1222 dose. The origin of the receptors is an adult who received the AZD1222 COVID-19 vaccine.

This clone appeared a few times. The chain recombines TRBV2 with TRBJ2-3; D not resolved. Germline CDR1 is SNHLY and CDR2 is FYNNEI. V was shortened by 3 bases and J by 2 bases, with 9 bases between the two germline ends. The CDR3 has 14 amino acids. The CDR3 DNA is TGTGCCAGCAGTGAGCCGATAAACACAGATACGCAGTATTTT. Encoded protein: CASSEPINTDTQYF.

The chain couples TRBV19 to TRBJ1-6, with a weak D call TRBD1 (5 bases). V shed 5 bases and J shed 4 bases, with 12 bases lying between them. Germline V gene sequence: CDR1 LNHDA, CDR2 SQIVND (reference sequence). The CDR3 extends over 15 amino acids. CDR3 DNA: TGTGCCAGTAGTCCATCGGGACGGTATAATTCACCCCTCCACTTT. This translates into CASSPSGRYNSPLHF.

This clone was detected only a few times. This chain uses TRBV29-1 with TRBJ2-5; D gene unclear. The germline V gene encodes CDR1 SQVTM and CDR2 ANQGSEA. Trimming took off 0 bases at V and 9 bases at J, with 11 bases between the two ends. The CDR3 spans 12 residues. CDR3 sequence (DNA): TGCAGCGTTGAAGAACCCTGGCAGGCCCAGTACTTC. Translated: CSVEEPWQAQYF.

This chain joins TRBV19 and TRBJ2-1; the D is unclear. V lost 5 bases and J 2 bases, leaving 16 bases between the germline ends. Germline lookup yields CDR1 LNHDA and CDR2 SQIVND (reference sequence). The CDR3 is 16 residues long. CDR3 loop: CASSPGPALTYNEQFF. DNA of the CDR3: TGTGCCAGTAGTCCCGGACCGGCCCTAACCTACAATGAGCAGTTCTTC.

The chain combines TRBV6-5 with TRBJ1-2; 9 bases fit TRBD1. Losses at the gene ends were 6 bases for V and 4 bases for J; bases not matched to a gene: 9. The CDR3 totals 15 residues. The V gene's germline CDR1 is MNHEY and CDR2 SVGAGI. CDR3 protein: CASRPDRGKSYGYTF. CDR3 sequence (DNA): TGTGCCAGCAGACCCGACAGGGGGAAAAGCTATGGCTACACCTTC.

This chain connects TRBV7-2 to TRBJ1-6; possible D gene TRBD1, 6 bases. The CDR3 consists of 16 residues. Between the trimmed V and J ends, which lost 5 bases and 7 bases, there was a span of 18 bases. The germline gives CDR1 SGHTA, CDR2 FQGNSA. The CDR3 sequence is CASSITNRVQNSPLHF. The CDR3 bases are TGTGCCAGCAGCATTACTAACAGGGTACAAAATTCACCCCTCCACTTT. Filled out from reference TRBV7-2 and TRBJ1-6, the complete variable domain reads GAGVSQSPSNKVTEKGKDVELRCDPISGHTALYWYRQSLGQGLEFLIYFQGNSAPDKSGLPSDRFSAERTGGSVSTLTIQRTQQEDSAVYLCASSITNRVQNSPLHFGNGTRLTVT.

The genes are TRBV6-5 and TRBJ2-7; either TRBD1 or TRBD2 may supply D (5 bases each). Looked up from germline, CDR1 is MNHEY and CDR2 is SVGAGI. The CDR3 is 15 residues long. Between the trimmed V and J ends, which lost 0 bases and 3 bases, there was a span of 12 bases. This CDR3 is CASSYSIGDGYEQYF. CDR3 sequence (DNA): TGTGCCAGCAGTTACTCAATTGGGGACGGCTACGAGCAGTACTTC.

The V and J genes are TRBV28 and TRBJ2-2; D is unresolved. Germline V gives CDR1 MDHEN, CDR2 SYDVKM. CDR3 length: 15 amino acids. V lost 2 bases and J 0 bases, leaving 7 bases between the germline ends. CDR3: CASSLGGTNTGELFF. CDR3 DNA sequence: TGTGCCAGCAGTTTAGGCGGTACGAACACCGGGGAGCTGTTTTTT.

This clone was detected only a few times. This CDR3 is CASSEDGSSYNSPLHF. The CDR3 region has the DNA TGTGCCAGCAGCGAAGACGGGAGCTCCTATAATTCACCCCTCCACTTT. The chain uses TRBV11-1 and TRBJ1-6; D is unclear. The V gene lost 5 bases and the J gene lost 0 bases, with 11 bases spanning the gap. This CDR3 is built from 16 residues. In germline, CDR1 is SGHAT, CDR2 FQDESV (reference sequence).

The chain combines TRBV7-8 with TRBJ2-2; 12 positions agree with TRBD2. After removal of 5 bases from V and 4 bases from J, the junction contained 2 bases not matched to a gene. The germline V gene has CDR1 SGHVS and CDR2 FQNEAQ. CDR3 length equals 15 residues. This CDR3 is CASSGLAGSTGELFF. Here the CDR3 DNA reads TGTGCCAGCAGCGGACTAGCGGGGAGCACCGGGGAGCTGTTTTTT.

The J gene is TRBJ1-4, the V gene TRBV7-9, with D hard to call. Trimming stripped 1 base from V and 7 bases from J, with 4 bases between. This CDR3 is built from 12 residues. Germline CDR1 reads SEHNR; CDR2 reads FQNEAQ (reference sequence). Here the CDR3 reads CASSLEPEKLFF. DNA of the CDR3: TGTGCCAGCAGCTTAGAACCTGAAAAACTGTTTTTT.

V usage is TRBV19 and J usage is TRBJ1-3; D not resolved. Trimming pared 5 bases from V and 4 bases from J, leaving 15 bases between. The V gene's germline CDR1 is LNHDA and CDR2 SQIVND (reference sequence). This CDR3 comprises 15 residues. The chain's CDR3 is CASSPPQAPGNTIYF. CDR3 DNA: TGTGCCAGTAGTCCCCCTCAAGCGCCCGGAAACACCATATATTTT.

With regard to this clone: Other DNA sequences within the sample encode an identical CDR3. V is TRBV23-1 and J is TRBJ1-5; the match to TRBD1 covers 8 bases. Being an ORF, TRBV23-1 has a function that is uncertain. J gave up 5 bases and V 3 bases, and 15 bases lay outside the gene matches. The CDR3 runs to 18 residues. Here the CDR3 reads CASSHGQGSSRKDQPQHF. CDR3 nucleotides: TGCGCCAGCAGTCATGGACAGGGATCCTCCCGCAAGGATCAGCCCCAGCATTTT.

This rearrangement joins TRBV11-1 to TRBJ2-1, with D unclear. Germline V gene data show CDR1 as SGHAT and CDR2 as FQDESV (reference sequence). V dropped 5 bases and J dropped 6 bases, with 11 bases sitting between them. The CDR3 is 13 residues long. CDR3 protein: CASSPNMGNEQFF. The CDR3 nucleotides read TGTGCCAGCAGCCCTAACATGGGCAATGAGCAGTTCTTC.

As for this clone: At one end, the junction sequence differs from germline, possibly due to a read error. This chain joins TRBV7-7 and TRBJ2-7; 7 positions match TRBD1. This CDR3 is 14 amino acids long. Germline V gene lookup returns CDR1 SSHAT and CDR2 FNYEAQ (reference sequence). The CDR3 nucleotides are TGTGCTAGCAGCCCCCTGACAGGGTCCGGCGAGCAGTACTTC. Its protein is CASSPLTGSGEQYF.

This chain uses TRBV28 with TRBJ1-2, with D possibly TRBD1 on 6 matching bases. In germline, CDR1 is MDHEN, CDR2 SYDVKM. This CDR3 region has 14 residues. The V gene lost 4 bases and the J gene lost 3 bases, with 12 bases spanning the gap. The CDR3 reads CASSSGQGYYGYTF. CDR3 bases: TGTGCCAGCAGTTCTGGGCAGGGGTACTATGGCTACACCTTC.

The CDR3, as DNA: TGTGCCAGCAGCTTAGATCCGGGACCCTACGAGCAGTACTTC. Translation: CASSLDPGPYEQYF. The chain uses TRBV7-2 and TRBJ2-7; D may be TRBD1 or TRBD2 (5 bases each). The CDR3 has 14 amino acids. V was pared by 1 base and J by 2 bases, with 9 bases between. Germline V gene lookup returns CDR1 SGHTA and CDR2 FQGNSA.

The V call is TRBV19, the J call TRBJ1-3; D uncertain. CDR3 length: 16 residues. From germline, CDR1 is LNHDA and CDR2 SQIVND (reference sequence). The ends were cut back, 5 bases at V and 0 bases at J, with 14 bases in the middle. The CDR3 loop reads CASSPDGSRSGNTIYF. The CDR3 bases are TGTGCCAGTAGTCCGGACGGATCGCGCTCTGGAAACACCATATATTTT. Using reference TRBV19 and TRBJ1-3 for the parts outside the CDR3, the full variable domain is DGGITQSPKYLFRKEGQNVTLSCEQNLNHDAMYWYRQDPGQGLRLIYYSQIVNDFQKGDIAEGYSVSREKKESFPLTVTSAQKNPTAFYLCASSPDGSRSGNTIYFGEGSWLTVV.

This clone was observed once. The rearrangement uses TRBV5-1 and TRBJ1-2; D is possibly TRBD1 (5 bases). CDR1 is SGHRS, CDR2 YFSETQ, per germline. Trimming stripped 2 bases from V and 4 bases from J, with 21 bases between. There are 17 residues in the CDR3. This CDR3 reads CASSLDYGTWDRYGYTF. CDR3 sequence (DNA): TGCGCCAGCAGCTTAGATTATGGGACCTGGGATCGCTATGGCTACACCTTC.

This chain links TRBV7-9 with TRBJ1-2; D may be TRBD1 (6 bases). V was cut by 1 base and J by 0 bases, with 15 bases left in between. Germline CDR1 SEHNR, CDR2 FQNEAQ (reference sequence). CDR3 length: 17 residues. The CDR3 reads CASSLDGGGKANYGYTF. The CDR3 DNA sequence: TGTGCCAGCAGCTTAGACGGAGGGGGTAAGGCTAACTATGGCTACACCTTC.

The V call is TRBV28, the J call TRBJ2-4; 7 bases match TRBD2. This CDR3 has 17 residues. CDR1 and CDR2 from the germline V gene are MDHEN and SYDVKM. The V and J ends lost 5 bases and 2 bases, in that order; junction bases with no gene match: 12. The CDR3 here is CASSGKSGGWTKNIQYF. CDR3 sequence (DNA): TGTGCCAGCAGTGGCAAATCGGGGGGTTGGACCAAAAACATTCAGTACTTC.

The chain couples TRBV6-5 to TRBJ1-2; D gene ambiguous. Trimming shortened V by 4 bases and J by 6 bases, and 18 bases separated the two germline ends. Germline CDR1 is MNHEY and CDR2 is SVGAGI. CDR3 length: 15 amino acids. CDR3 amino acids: CASSLGPLPSHGYTF. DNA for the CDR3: TGTGCCAGCAGTTTAGGTCCTTTGCCCTCTCATGGCTACACCTTC.

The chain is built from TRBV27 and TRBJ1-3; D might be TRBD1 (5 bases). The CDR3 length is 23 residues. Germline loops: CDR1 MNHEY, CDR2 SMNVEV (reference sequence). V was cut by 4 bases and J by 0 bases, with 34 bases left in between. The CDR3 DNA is TGTGCCAGCAGTTGGGGCTGTGGGGCCCAGCAGTTATGTCAGGGTCGCTCTGGAAACACCATATATTTT. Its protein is CASSWGCGAQQLCQGRSGNTIYF.

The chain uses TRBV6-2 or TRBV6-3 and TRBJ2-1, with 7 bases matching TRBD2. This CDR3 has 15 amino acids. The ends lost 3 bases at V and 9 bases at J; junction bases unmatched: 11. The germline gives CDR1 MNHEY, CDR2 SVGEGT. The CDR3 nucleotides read TGTGCCAGCAGTTATCACGGGACTACTCGTCCTGAGCAGTTCTTC. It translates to CASSYHGTTRPEQFF.